One sample yielded the 6 T cell receptor beta chains listed below, sequenced in a study of cytomegalovirus exposure and HLA in healthy donors. Only in-frame clones appear in the TCRdb table, and some are missing; sequencing was by immunoSEQ multiplex PCR. The sample shows 120,000 or so clones, about 90% of them seen only once. Sequenced sample: PBMCs. These receptors all come from a woman between 18 and 29 years old in good health and CMV-seronegative.

The rearrangement joins TRBV7-2 to TRBJ2-7; a weak D match, TRBD2 (6 bases). V lost 5 bases and J lost 2, with 16 bases in between. Germline V gene sequence: CDR1 SGHTA, CDR2 FQGNSA. The CDR3 sequence is 15 residues long. CDR3 sequence (DNA): TGTGCCAGCAGCCAGGCCCATTCTAGCGCCTACGAGCAGTACTTC. Encoded protein: CASSQAHSSAYEQYF.

The V call is TRBV28, the J call TRBJ1-5; unclear D gene. V was shortened by 7 bases and J by 2 bases, with 12 bases between the two germline ends. The CDR3 covers 14 residues. In germline, CDR1 is MDHEN, CDR2 SYDVKM. As DNA, the CDR3 is TGTGCCAGCATTAGGTACAGAGGCAATCAGCCCCAGCATTTT. As protein: CASIRYRGNQPQHF.

This clone was detected only once. The V and J genes are TRBV2 and TRBJ2-5; TRBD2 agrees at 10 bases. The end of the DNA fits TRBJ2-7 better, so the J call may be wrong. CDR1 and CDR2 (germline): SNHLY, FYNNEI. The length of the CDR3 is 14 residues. The CDR3 loop reads CASSGSGGTYEQYF. The DNA for the CDR3 is TGTGCCAGCAGTGGTAGCGGGGGGACCTACGAGCAGTACTTC.

The V and J genes are TRBV7-2 and TRBJ2-1; no reliable D call. The germline V gene has CDR1 SGHTA and CDR2 FQGNSA. Trimming stripped 5 bases from V and 7 bases from J, with 18 bases between. This CDR3 comprises 15 residues. Here the CDR3 reads CASSTPREARNEQFF. CDR3 DNA: TGTGCCAGCAGCACACCCCGCGAGGCGCGGAATGAGCAGTTCTTC.

The J gene is TRBJ2-7, the V gene TRBV6-5; 7 nucleotides line up with TRBD2. The V segment lost 1 base and the J segment 5 bases; nucleotides outside the gene matches: 5. Germline V gene lookup returns CDR1 MNHEY and CDR2 SVGAGI. The CDR3 contains 14 residues. The CDR3 coding sequence is TGTGCCAGCAGTTACTACGGGAGGATCCACGAGCAGTACTTC. Translated: CASSYYGRIHEQYF.

J is TRBJ2-7 and V is TRBV28; D is possibly TRBD2 (6 bases). CDR3 length: 15 residues. Per the germline V gene, CDR1 is MDHEN and CDR2 is SYDVKM. Trimming removed 2 bases from V and 7 bases from J, with 18 bases in between. CDR3 sequence: CASSLGWTNPLEQYF. The DNA for the CDR3 is TGTGCCAGCAGTTTAGGATGGACTAACCCCCTGGAGCAGTACTTC.